The entry that follows covers one TCR beta chain sequence. Its target is unknown. This sample is drawn from a study of radiation and T cells in renal cell carcinoma. General study findings and limits: Without pretreatment biopsies, baseline tumor clonotype presence was undetermined. From baseline, blood top tumor clonotypes peaked at 2 weeks post-radiation.

Time point: blood 4 weeks post-SBRT, at nephrectomy. Treatment specified: 15 Gy SBRT to primary tumor, nephrectomy 4 weeks later. After SBRT, blood was collected at 2 and 4 weeks, plus baseline. The protocol was immunoSEQ multiplex PCR, while the TCRdb copy is restricted to in-frame clones and leaves out a portion. The sample has 90,000 to 100,000 clones, roughly 82% seen once. Trimming removed 2 bases from V and 3 bases from J, with 8 bases in between. The CDR3 length is 13 residues. The germline V gene encodes CDR1 SGHRS and CDR2 YFSETQ. Sample: blood, taken from a patient whose treatment included radiotherapy and nephrectomy. The J gene is TRBJ2-5, the V gene TRBV5-1, with D hard to call. This clonotype was sampled from a man in his 60s with renal cell carcinoma. The CDR3 nucleotides read TGCGCCAGCAGCTTCGCCGCGGAAGAGACCCAGTACTTC. Encoded protein: CASSFAAEETQYF.